Below are 26 T cell receptor beta chains sequenced from a single sample in a study of cytomegalovirus exposure and HLA in healthy donors. In the PCR, 60 Vbeta and 13 Jbeta primers were used. Only in-frame clones appear in the TCRdb table, and some are missing; sequencing was by immunoSEQ multiplex PCR. The table shows around 49,000 clones, with 80% occurring only once. The sample taken for sequencing was PBMCs. The receptors here all came from a man aged 30 to 45 in good health and CMV-seropositive.

The rearrangement joins TRBV6-1 to TRBJ1-1; D call uncertain. Germline V gives CDR1 MNHNS, CDR2 SASEGT. This CDR3 has 11 residues. V was shortened by 4 bases and J by 10 bases, with 10 bases between the two germline ends. Written as DNA, the CDR3 is TGTGCCAGCAGTGGAGGACTGGTAGCTTTCTTT. Encoded protein: CASSGGLVAFF.

This rearrangement joins TRBV19 to TRBJ2-7, with TRBD1 as a possible D gene (8 bases). The CDR3 consists of 13 residues. Germline V gives CDR1 LNHDA, CDR2 SQIVND (reference sequence). The V and J ends lost 9 bases and 4 bases respectively, with 16 bases between them. CDR3 region: CASLQGGWYEQYF. CDR3 coding DNA: TGTGCCAGCCTACAGGGGGGGTGGTACGAGCAGTACTTC.

Regarding this clone: Other DNA sequences in this sample translate to the same CDR3. V gene TRBV30 combines with J gene TRBJ1-5; D is uncertain. The CDR3 totals 13 residues. V shed 1 base and J shed 0 bases, with 4 bases lying between them. Germline CDR1 and CDR2: GTSNPN and SVGIG (reference sequence). The CDR3, as DNA: TGTGCCTGGAGTGCAGATAGCAATCAGCCCCAGCATTTT. Protein sequence: CAWSADSNQPQHF.

The chain employs TRBV4-1 and TRBJ1-1; 7 bases line up with TRBD1. The CDR3 is 15 amino acids. Per the germline V gene, CDR1 is MGHRA and CDR2 is YSYEKL. The V gene end was trimmed by 4 bases and the J gene end by 7 bases; junction bases not matched to a gene: 12. The CDR3 protein is CASSPQQGKLGEAFF. The DNA for the CDR3 is TGCGCCAGCAGCCCCCAACAGGGGAAATTGGGTGAAGCTTTCTTT.

The CDR3 coding sequence is TGTGCCAGCCGTGGGACAGGGGGTGGGACCGAAGCTTTCTTT. Protein sequence: CASRGTGGGTEAFF. The rearrangement uses TRBV6-6 and TRBJ1-1, with 11 bases identical to TRBD1. Germline trimming cut 8 bases from V and 8 bases from J; bases unmatched to any gene: 10. Germline values: CDR1 MNHNY, CDR2 SVGAGI (reference sequence). The CDR3 totals 14 residues.

This chain links TRBV2 with TRBJ2-2; D not certain. This CDR3 contains 13 residues. Germline loops: CDR1 SNHLY, CDR2 FYNNEI. The germline V and J ends were trimmed by 10 bases and 6 bases, with 15 bases remaining between them. CDR3 protein: CATSGRGSGELFF. DNA of the CDR3: TGTGCCACCTCCGGAAGAGGATCCGGGGAGCTGTTTTTT.

The gene calls are TRBV5-1 and TRBJ1-2; 8 bases are a match to TRBD1. The CDR3 has 12 residues. Trimming took 4 bases from V and 4 from J; bases not matched to a gene: 0. Germline CDR1 is SGHRS and CDR2 is YFSETQ. The CDR3: CASSGQGYGYTF. The CDR3 bases are TGCGCCAGCAGCGGACAGGGCTATGGCTACACCTTC.

This chain connects TRBV2 to TRBJ1-1, with no clear D. The CDR3 length is 15 residues. Germline values: CDR1 SNHLY, CDR2 FYNNEI. V was trimmed by 4 bases and J by 3 bases, leaving 15 bases between them. The CDR3 DNA reads TGTGCCAGCAGTGCGCGGGGAGGTGGGGACACTGAAGCTTTCTTT. Its translation: CASSARGGGDTEAFF.

The J gene is TRBJ2-2, the V gene TRBV6-4; D is possibly TRBD1 (5 bases). Germline lookup yields CDR1 MRHNA and CDR2 SNTAGT. The CDR3 consists of 15 residues. V was shortened by 4 bases and J by 1 base, with 10 bases between the two germline ends. Here the CDR3 reads CASSARDRNTGELFF. CDR3 nucleotides: TGTGCCAGCAGTGCCCGAGACAGGAACACCGGGGAGCTGTTTTTT.

The rearrangement joins TRBV27 to TRBJ2-7; D may be TRBD2 (6 bases). The CDR3 extends over 14 amino acids. V dropped 2 bases and J dropped 2 bases, with 10 bases sitting between them. CDR1 and CDR2 (germline): MNHEY, SMNVEV (reference sequence). The CDR3 DNA sequence: TGTGCCAGCAGTTTAGGGCGGGGTCCCTACGAGCAGTACTTC. Protein product: CASSLGRGPYEQYF.

This clone was found a few times. The chain couples TRBV7-9 to TRBJ2-3; the D gene is possibly TRBD2 (6 bases). Deletions cut 4 bases from V and 1 base from J, with 15 bases between. The germline V gene encodes CDR1 SEHNR and CDR2 FQNEAQ (reference sequence). The CDR3 has 16 residues. This CDR3 reads CASSSSWGVGTDTQYF. In DNA form, the CDR3 reads TGTGCCAGCAGCTCATCCTGGGGGGTCGGCACAGATACGCAGTATTTT.

The J gene is TRBJ2-5, the V gene TRBV5-6; 9 bases are a match to TRBD1. Germline CDR1 reads SGHDT; CDR2 reads YYEEEE. Germline trimming cut 3 bases from V and 5 bases from J; bases unmatched to any gene: 11. The CDR3 totals 16 residues. The CDR3 region is CASSWMTGGMGETQYF. The CDR3 coding sequence is TGTGCCAGCAGCTGGATGACAGGGGGTATGGGGGAGACCCAGTACTTC. The full variable domain, completed using reference TRBV5-6 and TRBJ2-5, is DAGVTQSPTHLIKTRGQQVTLRCSPKSGHDTVSWYQQALGQGPQFIFQYYEEEERQRGNFPDRFSGHQFPNYSSELNVNALLLGDSALYLCASSWMTGGMGETQYFGPGTRLLVL.

The V call is TRBV6-6, the J call TRBJ2-5; a weak D match, TRBD2 (6 bases). The germline V and J ends were trimmed by 0 bases and 4 bases, with 15 bases remaining between them. This CDR3 is 16 amino acids long. From germline, CDR1 is MNHNY and CDR2 SVGAGI (reference sequence). The CDR3 protein is CASSYSMPGVGETQYF. CDR3 nucleotide sequence: TGTGCCAGCAGTTACTCGATGCCGGGGGTGGGAGAGACCCAGTACTTC.

The gene calls are TRBV25-1 and TRBJ1-1; D possibly corresponds to TRBD1 (5 bases). The germline V and J ends were trimmed by 1 base and 5 bases, with 14 bases remaining between them. The CDR3 runs 15 residues. The germline V gene has CDR1 MGHDK and CDR2 SYGVNS. In nucleotides, the CDR3 is TGTGCCAGCAGTGAATGGGGGGAAAAGAGGACTGAAGCTTTCTTT. It yields the protein CASSEWGEKRTEAFF.

This sequence joins TRBV19 and TRBJ1-5; 9 nucleotides match TRBD1. J gave up 0 bases and V 3 bases, and 6 bases lay outside the gene matches. The CDR3 runs to 17 residues. Germline V CDR1 and CDR2: LNHDA, SQIVND (reference sequence). This CDR3 is CASSIGTGRASNQPQHF. DNA of the CDR3: TGTGCCAGTAGTATCGGGACAGGGAGAGCTAGCAATCAGCCCCAGCATTTT. Using reference TRBV19 and TRBJ1-5 for the parts outside the CDR3, the full variable domain is DGGITQSPKYLFRKEGQNVTLSCEQNLNHDAMYWYRQDPGQGLRLIYYSQIVNDFQKGDIAEGYSVSREKKESFPLTVTSAQKNPTAFYLCASSIGTGRASNQPQHFGDGTRLSIL.

The rearrangement links TRBV2 to TRBJ2-2; no firm D call. The CDR3 is made up of 12 amino acids. Germline V gene data show CDR1 as SNHLY and CDR2 as FYNNEI. V was trimmed by 5 bases and J by 3 bases, leaving 4 bases between them. The CDR3 sequence: CASSSDTGELFF. The CDR3 coding sequence is TGTGCCAGCAGTAGCGACACCGGGGAGCTGTTTTTT. The complete variable domain, with remaining parts taken from reference TRBV2 and TRBJ2-2, reads EPEVTQTPSHQVTQMGQEVILRCVPISNHLYFYWYRQILGQKVEFLVSFYNNEISEKSEIFDDQFSVERPDGSNFTLKIRSTKLEDSAMYFCASSSDTGELFFGEGSRLTVL.

The rearrangement links TRBV7-3 to TRBJ1-1; no firm D call. This CDR3 is built from 12 residues. V was shortened by 3 bases and J by 4 bases, with 6 bases between the two germline ends. The germline CDR1 and CDR2 sequences are SGHTA and FQGTGA. The CDR3 reads CASSFLVTEAFF. CDR3 coding DNA: TGTGCCAGCAGCTTTCTCGTCACTGAAGCTTTCTTT.

This chain uses TRBV5-1 with TRBJ2-2, with 7 nucleotides matching TRBD2. The CDR3 runs 15 residues. Looked up from germline, CDR1 is SGHRS and CDR2 is YFSETQ. With 1 base clipped from V and 3 bases from J, the junction kept 3 bases outside the gene matches. In nucleotides, the CDR3 is TGCGCCAGCAGCTTGACAAGCGGGGACACCGGGGAGCTGTTTTTT. Its protein product is CASSLTSGDTGELFF.

The chain has TRBV5-1 and TRBJ1-2; 10 bases fit TRBD1. The CDR3 covers 19 residues. The germline V gene encodes CDR1 SGHRS and CDR2 YFSETQ. With 4 bases clipped from V and 0 bases from J, the junction kept 15 bases outside the gene matches. The CDR3 loop is CASSRGDRGNVKANYGYTF. The CDR3 nucleotides read TGCGCCAGCAGCCGCGGGGACAGGGGAAATGTGAAAGCTAACTATGGCTACACCTTC.

The chain uses TRBV5-1 and TRBJ2-2, with D tentatively TRBD1 (7 bases). In germline, CDR1 is SGHRS, CDR2 YFSETQ. V shed 6 bases and J shed 6 bases, with 18 bases lying between them. This CDR3 spans 15 amino acids. The CDR3 sequence: CASNGNGRGAGELFF. CDR3 nucleotide sequence: TGCGCCAGCAACGGGAACGGCAGGGGGGCCGGGGAGCTGTTTTTT.

The chain links TRBV2 to TRBJ2-2; no clear D. The germline gives CDR1 SNHLY, CDR2 FYNNEI. This CDR3 is built from 13 residues. Trimming cost V 2 bases and J 3 bases, with 4 bases left between them. CDR3 region: CASSERDTGELFF. The DNA for the CDR3 is TGTGCCAGCAGTGAACGGGACACCGGGGAGCTGTTTTTT. The full variable domain, with the rest looked up from reference TRBV2 and TRBJ2-2, is EPEVTQTPSHQVTQMGQEVILRCVPISNHLYFYWYRQILGQKVEFLVSFYNNEISEKSEIFDDQFSVERPDGSNFTLKIRSTKLEDSAMYFCASSERDTGELFFGEGSRLTVL.

Here the CDR3 reads CASSFTGGASQGTQYF. The CDR3 DNA reads TGTGCCAGCAGCTTCACAGGGGGCGCGTCCCAAGGTACGCAGTATTTT. This sequence joins TRBV11-2 and TRBJ2-3, with 9 bases that match TRBD1. Per the germline V gene, CDR1 is SGHAT and CDR2 is FQNNGV. CDR3 length equals 16 residues. Trimming at V came to 3 bases and at J to 8 bases, leaving 12 bases not matched to a gene.

V gene TRBV28 combines with J gene TRBJ2-5; no clear D gene. V lost 6 bases to trimming and J lost 1 base, with 21 bases between them. This CDR3 has 17 amino acids. Germline V gene sequence: CDR1 MDHEN, CDR2 SYDVKM. The CDR3 DNA reads as TGTGCCAGCAGGATTAGCCTCCGCCAGACCATCCAAGAGACCCAGTACTTC. Encoded protein: CASRISLRQTIQETQYF.

This clone has just a few counts. This chain uses TRBV7-9 with TRBJ1-1; TRBD1 is a possible D gene (6 bases). CDR1 is SEHNR, CDR2 FQNEAQ, per germline (reference sequence). V shed 1 base and J shed 12 bases, with 15 bases lying between them. The CDR3 runs 13 residues. The CDR3 spells CASSLGLGTRSFF. The CDR3 nucleotides are TGTGCCAGCAGCTTAGGTTTGGGGACACGGTCTTTCTTT.

This clone was picked up one time. This rearrangement joins TRBV7-7 to TRBJ2-1; 11 positions match TRBD2. Per the germline V gene, CDR1 is SSHAT and CDR2 is FNYEAQ (reference sequence). The CDR3 has 15 amino acids. V was pared by 4 bases and J by 2 bases, with 1 base of the junction left unmatched. This CDR3 reads CASSSGLAAYNEQFF. CDR3 coding DNA: TGTGCCAGCAGCTCGGGACTAGCGGCCTACAATGAGCAGTTCTTC.

This rearrangement joins TRBV5-1 to TRBJ2-2; TRBD1 matches at 7 bases. CDR3 length: 17 amino acids. Germline lookup yields CDR1 SGHRS and CDR2 YFSETQ. V gave up 1 base and J gave up 0 bases; unmatched junction bases: 6. CDR3 sequence: CASSLPDRDPNTGELFF. The CDR3 DNA reads as TGCGCCAGCAGCTTGCCCGACAGGGACCCGAACACCGGGGAGCTGTTTTTT.